These 25 T cell receptor beta chains came from one sample sequenced in a study of blood T cell repertoires in COVID-19 (TCRdb year 2020). The method behind the library was the immunoSEQ multiplex PCR assay. In TCRdb, the immuneACCESS table is reduced to in-frame sequences with V and J assigned. These tables do not hold every clone; where another copy was compared, an unresolved V gene accounts for under half, and the others remain unexplained. This sample lists approximately 90,000 clones; about 85% were detected once. The top ten constitute 3% to 4% of the sample. Sequencing was performed on peripheral blood. These receptors all stem from a man between 50 and 59 years old with acute or convalescent COVID-19.

V gene TRBV5-1 combines with J gene TRBJ2-1; 8 positions agree with TRBD1. The CDR3 loop spans 14 amino acids. Trimming removed 4 bases from V and 7 bases from J; junction bases left unmatched: 7. Germline lookup yields CDR1 SGHRS and CDR2 YFSETQ. As DNA, the CDR3 is TGCGCCAGCAGCCCGTGGGACAGGAATAATGAGCAGTTCTTC. Protein product: CASSPWDRNNEQFF.

This chain links TRBV18 with TRBJ2-2; TRBD1 aligns across 7 bases. Germline trimming cut 4 bases from V and 1 base from J; bases unmatched to any gene: 3. This CDR3 contains 15 residues. The germline V gene encodes CDR1 KGHSH and CDR2 LQKENI. DNA of the CDR3: TGTGCCAGCTCACATAGGACAGGGAACACCGGGGAGCTGTTTTTT. Encoded protein: CASSHRTGNTGELFF.

The CDR3 sequence is CASSQEQGEEQYF. As DNA, the CDR3 is TGCGCCAGCAGCCAAGAACAGGGTGAGGAGCAGTACTTC. The chain uses TRBV4-1 and TRBJ2-7; tentatively, D is TRBD1 (6 bases). The germline V gene has CDR1 MGHRA and CDR2 YSYEKL. The CDR3 length is 13 residues. Deletions cut 0 bases from V and 7 bases from J, with 10 bases between.

The table lists this clone with a few counts. This sequence joins TRBV6-1 and TRBJ2-7; 8 positions match TRBD1. Germline V gene sequence: CDR1 MNHNS, CDR2 SASEGT. With 6 bases clipped from V and 6 bases from J, the junction kept 4 bases outside the gene matches. CDR3 length: 12 amino acids. The CDR3, as DNA: TGTGCCAGCAGACCCGGACAGGGCGAGCAGTACTTC. Its protein is CASRPGQGEQYF.

This clone was picked up one time. V and J are TRBV3-1 (or the pseudogene TRBV3-2) and TRBJ1-6; no reliable D call. Per germline, CDR1 LGHDT and CDR2 YNNKEL (reference sequence). The CDR3 loop spans 15 amino acids. The V end was cut by 7 bases, the J end by 6 bases, with 16 bases between. CDR3 in amino acids: CASTKTAGGNSPLHF. The CDR3 bases are TGTGCCAGCACCAAGACGGCAGGAGGTAATTCACCCCTCCACTTT.

This clone has just a few counts. The chain recombines TRBV30 with TRBJ2-2; 8 bases align to TRBD1. The germline V gene has CDR1 GTSNPN and CDR2 SVGIG (reference sequence). J gave up 5 bases and V 5 bases, and 7 bases lay outside the gene matches. There are 14 residues in the CDR3. The CDR3 DNA is TGTGCCTGGGACAGGGGTAGCAGTACCGGGGAGCTGTTTTTT. This translates into CAWDRGSSTGELFF.

The rearrangement uses TRBV7-7 and TRBJ2-7; 9 nucleotides match TRBD1. V shed 5 bases, J shed 2 bases, and the junction held 7 bases outside the gene matches. The CDR3 loop spans 15 amino acids. Per germline, CDR1 SSHAT and CDR2 FNYEAQ (reference sequence). CDR3 residues: CASSIGTGWAYEQYF. CDR3 coding DNA: TGTGCCAGCAGCATCGGGACAGGGTGGGCCTACGAGCAGTACTTC.

The rearrangement uses TRBV18 and TRBJ2-2; TRBD2 might be the D (5 bases). The V end lost 5 bases, the J end lost 4 bases, and 17 bases lay between the germline ends. CDR3 length: 16 residues. The germline V gene has CDR1 KGHSH and CDR2 LQKENI. CDR3: CASSYLRVSVTGELFF. Written as DNA, the CDR3 is TGTGCCAGCTCATACCTTAGGGTTAGCGTCACCGGGGAGCTGTTTTTT.

This chain links TRBV18 with TRBJ2-7; possibly TRBD2 for D (5 bases). This CDR3 comprises 13 residues. Trimming cost V 2 bases and J 7 bases, with 12 bases left between them. CDR1 is KGHSH and CDR2 is LQKENI in the germline V gene. The CDR3 protein is CASSPAPPGEQYF. The CDR3 bases are TGTGCCAGCTCACCAGCGCCGCCGGGGGAGCAGTACTTC.

V gene TRBV27 combines with J gene TRBJ2-2; 10 nucleotides align to TRBD1. The germline CDR1 and CDR2 sequences are MNHEY and SMNVEV (reference sequence). The V gene end was trimmed by 1 base and the J gene end by 4 bases; junction bases not matched to a gene: 3. This CDR3 has 16 residues. The CDR3 here is CASSLLRTGGTGELFF. The CDR3 bases are TGTGCCAGCAGTTTATTGCGGACAGGGGGCACCGGGGAGCTGTTTTTT.

The V call is TRBV30, the J call TRBJ2-5; TRBD1 might be the D (6 bases). The V end was cut by 0 bases, the J end by 5 bases, with 10 bases between. There are 13 residues in the CDR3. Germline V gives CDR1 GTSNPN, CDR2 SVGIG (reference sequence). The CDR3 DNA reads as TGTGCCTGGAGTGTAGGACAGTTGGAGACCCAGTACTTC. Protein: CAWSVGQLETQYF.

Remarks on this clone: The sample carries other DNA sequences with the same CDR3. CDR3: CASSPGRGSYNEQFF. The CDR3 coding sequence is TGTGCCAGCAGCCCCGGGAGGGGCTCCTACAATGAGCAGTTCTTC. This sequence joins TRBV6-5 and TRBJ2-1, with TRBD2 matching 8 bases. With V trimmed by 6 bases and J by 0 bases, 4 bases remained unmatched. Germline values: CDR1 MNHEY, CDR2 SVGAGI. The CDR3 spans 15 residues.

The rearrangement uses TRBV25-1 and TRBJ2-5; 10 bases are a match to TRBD1. The CDR3 is 15 residues long. Germline V CDR1 and CDR2: MGHDK, SYGVNS. V was pared by 2 bases and J by 5 bases, with 5 bases of the junction left unmatched. As DNA, the CDR3 is TGTGCCAGCAGTGAAGACAGGGGGCTCGGGGAGACCCAGTACTTC. Its protein product is CASSEDRGLGETQYF.

The CDR3 coding sequence is TGTGCCAGCAGACAGGGTTATAACTATGGCTACACCTTC. Its translation is CASRQGYNYGYTF. The J gene is TRBJ1-2, the V gene TRBV25-1, with D perhaps TRBD1 (6 bases). The CDR3 runs to 13 residues. Trimming shortened V by 6 bases and J by 1 base, and 9 bases separated the two germline ends. The germline gives CDR1 MGHDK, CDR2 SYGVNS.

The chain is built from TRBV27 and TRBJ2-7, with a possible D match to TRBD1 (6 bases). CDR1 MNHEY and CDR2 SMNVEV come from the germline V gene (reference sequence). The CDR3 runs to 14 residues. V lost 5 bases, J lost 1 base, and 12 bases lay in between. Here the CDR3 reads CASSPWTDSYEQYF. The CDR3 DNA sequence: TGTGCCAGCAGTCCGTGGACAGATTCCTACGAGCAGTACTTC.

The chain recombines TRBV4-1 with TRBJ2-7; D might be TRBD1 (6 bases). Germline loops: CDR1 MGHRA, CDR2 YSYEKL. V was shortened by 3 bases and J by 2 bases, with 14 bases between the two germline ends. This CDR3 has 15 amino acids. CDR3 sequence (DNA): TGCGCCAGCAGCCACCCAGGACAGCTCACCTACGAGCAGTACTTC. It specifies CASSHPGQLTYEQYF.

This chain joins TRBV3-1 (or the pseudogene TRBV3-2) and TRBJ2-2; the D is unclear. CDR3 length: 14 amino acids. V was clipped by 2 bases and J by 0 bases, with 4 bases between them. The germline CDR1 and CDR2 sequences are LGHDT and YNNKEL (reference sequence). CDR3 in amino acids: CASSQTSNTGELFF. In DNA form, the CDR3 reads TGTGCCAGCAGCCAAACTTCGAACACCGGGGAGCTGTTTTTT.

The V and J genes are TRBV9 and TRBJ1-1; TRBD1 is a possible D gene (6 bases). The CDR3 has 14 amino acids. The germline V and J ends were trimmed by 3 bases and 6 bases, with 15 bases remaining between them. CDR1 is SGDLS and CDR2 is YYNGEE in the germline V gene. This CDR3 reads CASSAAQGIAEAFF. The CDR3 region has the DNA TGTGCCAGCAGCGCCGCTCAGGGGATCGCTGAAGCTTTCTTT.

V and J are TRBV5-1 and TRBJ2-3, with D possibly TRBD1 on 5 matching bases. Looked up from germline, CDR1 is SGHRS and CDR2 is YFSETQ. The CDR3 is 14 residues long. V was shortened by 0 bases and J by 0 bases, with 5 bases between the two germline ends. The CDR3 loop is CASSLEGSTDTQYF. The CDR3 DNA follows: TGCGCCAGCAGCTTGGAGGGGAGCACAGATACGCAGTATTTT.

The count of this clone is one. The V and J genes are TRBV9 and TRBJ2-2; 8 bases agree with TRBD1. The V gene end was trimmed by 0 bases and the J gene end by 4 bases; junction bases not matched to a gene: 2. The CDR3 has 15 amino acids. Per germline, CDR1 SGDLS and CDR2 YYNGEE. CDR3 residues: CASSVEGTGTGELFF. In nucleotides, the CDR3 is TGTGCCAGCAGCGTAGAAGGGACAGGCACCGGGGAGCTGTTTTTT.

This clone was detected many times. The chain is built from TRBV7-2 and TRBJ2-1; 9 positions agree with TRBD2. Trimming cost V 1 base and J 10 bases; bases outside gene matches: 17. The CDR3 totals 18 residues. Germline V lookup: CDR1 SGHTA, CDR2 FQGNSA. CDR3 loop: CASSLEGRAWREGREQFF. CDR3 nucleotide sequence: TGTGCCAGCAGCTTAGAAGGCCGCGCGTGGCGGGAGGGCCGCGAGCAGTTCTTC. Complete variable domain (other parts from reference TRBV7-2 and TRBJ2-1): GAGVSQSPSNKVTEKGKDVELRCDPISGHTALYWYRQSLGQGLEFLIYFQGNSAPDKSGLPSDRFSAERTGGSVSTLTIQRTQQEDSAVYLCASSLEGRAWREGREQFFGPGTRLTVL.

The V gene is TRBV7-6, the J gene TRBJ2-3; D is unclear. V lost 3 bases, J lost 6 bases, and 10 bases lay in between. The CDR3 is 13 amino acids. CDR1 SGHVS and CDR2 FNYEAQ come from the germline V gene. CDR3 sequence: CASSFTERDTQYF. The CDR3 region has the DNA TGTGCCAGCAGCTTCACGGAGAGGGATACGCAGTATTTT.

This chain uses TRBV4-3 with TRBJ2-7; 7 bases are a match to TRBD2. Germline-derived CDR1 and CDR2 are LGHNA and YSLEER. This CDR3 contains 16 residues. J gave up 4 bases and V 0 bases, and 9 bases lay outside the gene matches. This CDR3 reads CASSQEPSGGVYEQYF. The CDR3 DNA follows: TGCGCCAGCAGCCAAGAGCCTTCGGGGGGAGTGTACGAGCAGTACTTC.

Only a few counts were recorded for this clone. The chain links TRBV7-8 to TRBJ2-6; a possible D gene is TRBD1 (6 bases). Trimming took off 5 bases at V and 1 base at J, with 9 bases between the two ends. In germline, CDR1 is SGHVS, CDR2 FQNEAQ. This CDR3 has 15 amino acids. The CDR3 region is CASSNGQSGANVLTF. The CDR3 nucleotides read TGTGCCAGCAGCAACGGACAGTCTGGGGCCAACGTCCTGACTTTC. The full variable domain, with the rest looked up from reference TRBV7-8 and TRBJ2-6, is GAGVSQSPRYKVAKRGQDVALRCDPISGHVSLFWYQQALGQGPEFLTYFQNEAQLDKSGLPSDRFFAERPEGSVSTLKIQRTQQEDSAVYLCASSNGQSGANVLTFGAGSRLTVL.

This chain links TRBV5-1 with TRBJ2-5, with TRBD2 identical over 14 bases. V was pared by 4 bases and J by 5 bases, with 7 bases of the junction left unmatched. Per germline, CDR1 SGHRS and CDR2 YFSETQ. This CDR3 has 16 residues. CDR3 sequence (DNA): TGCGCCAGCAGCCCGGGACTAGCGGGAGTCTATGAGACCCAGTACTTC. This sequence encodes CASSPGLAGVYETQYF.